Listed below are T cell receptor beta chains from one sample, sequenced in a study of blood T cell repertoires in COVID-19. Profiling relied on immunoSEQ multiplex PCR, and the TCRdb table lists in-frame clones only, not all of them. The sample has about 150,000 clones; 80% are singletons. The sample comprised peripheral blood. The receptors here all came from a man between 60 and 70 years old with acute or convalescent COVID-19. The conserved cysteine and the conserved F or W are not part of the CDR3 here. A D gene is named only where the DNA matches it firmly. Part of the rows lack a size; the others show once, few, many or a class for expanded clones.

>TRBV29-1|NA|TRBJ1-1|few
SVTPGNTEAF
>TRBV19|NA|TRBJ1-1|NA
ASKGVGNTEAF
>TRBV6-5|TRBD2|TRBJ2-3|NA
ASSSAPGLAGDTQY
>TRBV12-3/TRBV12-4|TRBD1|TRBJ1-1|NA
ASSFRRDSEAF
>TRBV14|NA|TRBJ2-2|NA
ASSQTVQGITGELF
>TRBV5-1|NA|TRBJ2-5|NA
ATNPDGGQETQY
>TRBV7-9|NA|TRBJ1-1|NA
ASSQRDGLNTEAF
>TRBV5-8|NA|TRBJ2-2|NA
ASSIYGSNTGELF
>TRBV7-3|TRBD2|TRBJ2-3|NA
ASRVSGRPDTQY
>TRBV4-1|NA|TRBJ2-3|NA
ASSPWRAGLTDTQY
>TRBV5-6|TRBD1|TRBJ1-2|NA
ASSQGTGANGYT
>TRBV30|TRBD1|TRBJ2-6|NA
AWSRDRAISGANVLT
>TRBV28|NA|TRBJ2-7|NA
ASSPSGGAGSYEQY
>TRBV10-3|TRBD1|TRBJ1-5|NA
AISGGQSNQPQH
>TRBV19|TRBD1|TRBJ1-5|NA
ASSVGTVSNQPQH
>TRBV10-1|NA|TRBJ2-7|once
ASSEVKGAYEQY
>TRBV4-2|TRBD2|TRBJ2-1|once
ASSQEGTSGYNEQF
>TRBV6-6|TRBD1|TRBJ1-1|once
ASKYVDRGNTEAF
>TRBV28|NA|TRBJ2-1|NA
ASSLRTLRDFRVNEQF
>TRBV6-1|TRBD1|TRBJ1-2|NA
ASSEALWTGYGYT
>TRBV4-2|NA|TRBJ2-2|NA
ASSHGPPGGLTPGELF
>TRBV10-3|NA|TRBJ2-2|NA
AISQTVEAGELF
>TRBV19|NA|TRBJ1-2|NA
ASTLRGISWGSNGYT